This TCR beta chain originates from a study of blood T cell repertoires in COVID-19. Overall study: Material from acute and convalescent COVID-19 was sourced from the United States, Italy and Spain.

In the original workflow: Estimates of nucleated cell counts were drawn from the amplification of reference gene primers. Sequencing was performed with immunoSEQ multiplex PCR; in TCRdb, only in-frame clones are kept and a portion is missing. V, J and clone size were drawn from that table, and D and trimming were deduced from the DNA. The table records some 240,000 clones, 75% to 90% of them present only once. What was sequenced was peripheral blood. This sequence was found in a man aged 60-69 years who had recovered from COVID-19.

Here the CDR3 DNA reads TGTGCCAGCAGCTCGAGTTACGAGCAGTACTTC. It translates to CASSSSYEQYF. The chain uses TRBV5-4 and TRBJ2-7; unclear D gene. V dropped 3 bases and J dropped 4 bases, with 5 bases sitting between them. The germline V gene has CDR1 SGHNT and CDR2 YYREEE (reference sequence). The CDR3 has 11 amino acids.